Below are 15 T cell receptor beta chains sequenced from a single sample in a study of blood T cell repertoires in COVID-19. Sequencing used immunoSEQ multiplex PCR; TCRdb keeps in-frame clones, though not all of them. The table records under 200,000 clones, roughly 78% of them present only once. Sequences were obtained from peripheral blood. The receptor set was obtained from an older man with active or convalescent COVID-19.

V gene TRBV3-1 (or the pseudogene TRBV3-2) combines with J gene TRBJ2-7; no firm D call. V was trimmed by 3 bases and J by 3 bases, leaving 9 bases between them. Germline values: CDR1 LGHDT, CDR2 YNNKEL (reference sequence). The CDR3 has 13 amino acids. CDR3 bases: TGTGCCAGCAGCCATACACCTCTCTACGAGCAGTACTTC. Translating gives CASSHTPLYEQYF.

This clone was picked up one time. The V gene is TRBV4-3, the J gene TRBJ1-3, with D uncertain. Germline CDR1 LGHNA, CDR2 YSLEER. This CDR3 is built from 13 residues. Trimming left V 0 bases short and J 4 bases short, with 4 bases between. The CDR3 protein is CASSQERGNTIYF. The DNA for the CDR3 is TGCGCCAGCAGCCAAGAACGGGGAAACACCATATATTTT.

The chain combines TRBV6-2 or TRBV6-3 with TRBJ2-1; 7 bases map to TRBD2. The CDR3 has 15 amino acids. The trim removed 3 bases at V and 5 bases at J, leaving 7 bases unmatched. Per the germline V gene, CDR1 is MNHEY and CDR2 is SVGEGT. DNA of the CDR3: TGTGCCAGCAGTTATTATAGCGGGCCCCACAATGAGCAGTTCTTC. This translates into CASSYYSGPHNEQFF.

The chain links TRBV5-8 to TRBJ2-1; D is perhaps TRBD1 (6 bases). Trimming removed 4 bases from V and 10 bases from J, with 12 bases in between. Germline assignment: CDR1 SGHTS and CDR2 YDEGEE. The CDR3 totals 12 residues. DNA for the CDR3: TGTGCCAGCAGCAAACAGGGTAGGGAGCAGTTCTTC. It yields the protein CASSKQGREQFF.

CDR3 sequence (DNA): TGTGCCAGCAGCACGGGACTAGCGGGGTTCACAGATACGCAGTATTTT. This translates into CASSTGLAGFTDTQYF. The rearrangement uses TRBV7-9 and TRBJ2-3; 13 bases match TRBD2. The CDR3 runs to 16 residues. The V gene's germline CDR1 is SEHNR and CDR2 FQNEAQ (reference sequence). V was pared by 5 bases and J by 2 bases, with 4 bases of the junction left unmatched.

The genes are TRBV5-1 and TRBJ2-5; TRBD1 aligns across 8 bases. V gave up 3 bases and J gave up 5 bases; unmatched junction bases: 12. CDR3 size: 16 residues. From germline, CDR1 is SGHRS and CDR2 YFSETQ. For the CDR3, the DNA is TGCGCCAGCAGCTCCAGCCTAGGACAGGGACGTGAGACCCAGTACTTC. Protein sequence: CASSSSLGQGRETQYF.

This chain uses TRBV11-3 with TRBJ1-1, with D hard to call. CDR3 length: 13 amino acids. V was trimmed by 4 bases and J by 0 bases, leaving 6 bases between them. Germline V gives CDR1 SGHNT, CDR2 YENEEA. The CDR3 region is CASSSNLNTEAFF. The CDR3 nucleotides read TGTGCCAGCAGCTCCAACTTGAACACTGAAGCTTTCTTT.

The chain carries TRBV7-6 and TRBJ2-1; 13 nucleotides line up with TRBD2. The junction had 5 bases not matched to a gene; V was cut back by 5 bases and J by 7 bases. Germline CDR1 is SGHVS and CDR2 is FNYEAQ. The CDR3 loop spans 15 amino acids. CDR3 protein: CASSGTSGIRNEQFF. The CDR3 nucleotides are TGTGCCAGCAGCGGGACTAGCGGGATACGAAATGAGCAGTTCTTC.

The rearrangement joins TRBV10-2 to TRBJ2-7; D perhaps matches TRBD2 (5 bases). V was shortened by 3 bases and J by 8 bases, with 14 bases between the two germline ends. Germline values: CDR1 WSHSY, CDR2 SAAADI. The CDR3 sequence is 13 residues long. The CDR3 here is CASSDNGMWKQYF. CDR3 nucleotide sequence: TGCGCCAGCAGTGATAACGGGATGTGGAAGCAGTACTTC.

The CDR3 loop reads CATSDSLAGTYNEQFF. The CDR3 coding sequence is TGTGCCACCAGTGATTCCCTAGCGGGGACTTACAATGAGCAGTTCTTC. The chain employs TRBV24-1 and TRBJ2-1; 9 positions agree with TRBD2. This CDR3 has 16 amino acids. V was pared by 2 bases and J by 4 bases, with 5 bases of the junction left unmatched. In germline, CDR1 is KGHDR, CDR2 SFDVKD.

The CDR3 loop reads CASSDQGSRNSPLHF. CDR3 bases: TGTGCCAGCAGCGATCAGGGTTCCCGAAATTCACCCCTCCACTTT. This chain connects TRBV14 to TRBJ1-6, with a weak D call TRBD1 (5 bases). The germline V gene has CDR1 SGHDN and CDR2 FVKESK. Trimming removed 5 bases at V and 7 bases at J, with 15 bases between. The CDR3 totals 15 residues.

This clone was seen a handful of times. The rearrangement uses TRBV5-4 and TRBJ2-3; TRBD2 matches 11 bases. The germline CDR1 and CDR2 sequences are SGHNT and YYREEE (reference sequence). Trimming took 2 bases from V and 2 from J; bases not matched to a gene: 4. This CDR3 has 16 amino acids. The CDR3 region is CASSLGLAGLTDTQYF. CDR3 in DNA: TGTGCCAGCAGCTTAGGACTAGCGGGTCTCACAGATACGCAGTATTTT.

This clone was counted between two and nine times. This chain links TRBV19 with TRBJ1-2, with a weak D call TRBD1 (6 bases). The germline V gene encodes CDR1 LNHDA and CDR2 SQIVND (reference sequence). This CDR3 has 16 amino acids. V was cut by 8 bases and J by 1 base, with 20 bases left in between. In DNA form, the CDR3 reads TGTGCCAGTCGGGGGGCAAACAGAATATTTAACTATGGCTACACCTTC. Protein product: CASRGANRIFNYGYTF.

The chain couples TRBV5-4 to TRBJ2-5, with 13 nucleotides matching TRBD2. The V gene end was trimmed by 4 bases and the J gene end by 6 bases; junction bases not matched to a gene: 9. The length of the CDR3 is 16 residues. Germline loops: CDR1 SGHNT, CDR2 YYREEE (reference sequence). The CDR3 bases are TGTGCCAGCAGCCAGGGACTAGCGGGACGTCAGCAGACCCAGTACTTC. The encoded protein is CASSQGLAGRQQTQYF.

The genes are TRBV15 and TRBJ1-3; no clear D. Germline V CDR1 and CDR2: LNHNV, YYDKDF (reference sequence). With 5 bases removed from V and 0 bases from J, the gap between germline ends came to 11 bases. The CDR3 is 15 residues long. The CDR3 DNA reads TGTGCCACCAGCCTCGACTCCCTCTCTGGAAACACCATATATTTT. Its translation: CATSLDSLSGNTIYF.